A single sample is the source of the 2 T cell receptor beta chains below, sequenced in a study of a mutant IDH1 vaccine in newly diagnosed glioma. Clones were read by immunoSEQ multiplex PCR, and TCRdb kept only the in-frame ones, dropping some. Among tens of thousands of clones, approximately 83% were seen once, and the ten largest hold approximately 7.4%. Time point here: baseline, week 1 (first vaccination visit). As for treatment: pre-vaccination baseline after standard-of-care therapy. Sequencing used PBMCs, obtained from a glioma patient treated with radiotherapy, temozolomide or both. Receptor source: a woman aged 45 to 65 with glioma.

The chain couples TRBV7-2 to TRBJ1-5; 7 nucleotides match TRBD1. The CDR3 sequence is 14 residues long. Germline-derived CDR1 and CDR2 are SGHTA and FQGNSA. The J segment lost 2 bases and the V segment lost 10 bases, leaving 8 bases of the junction unmatched. The DNA for the CDR3 is TGTGCCACCGGGTGGCAGGGGGGCAATCAGCCCCAGCATTTT. The encoded protein is CATGWQGGNQPQHF.

This chain links TRBV4-1 with TRBJ2-6, with D perhaps assigned TRBD1 or TRBD2 (5 bases each). The V and J ends lost 4 bases and 2 bases respectively, with 9 bases between them. Germline loops: CDR1 MGHRA, CDR2 YSYEKL. The CDR3 spans 15 residues. The CDR3 nucleotides are TGCGCCAGCAGCCCCTTGGGGGCTGGGGCCAACGTCCTGACTTTC. As protein: CASSPLGAGANVLTF.